What follows describes a single T cell receptor beta chain. Two negative PCRs, clearance, or symptom resolution characterized the recovered Cohort 3 donors. The source of the sample is a study of blood T cell repertoires in COVID-19. Study details: From the United States, Italy and Spain came samples of acute and convalescent COVID-19. In each case, the material was cDNA or gDNA derived from T cells, B-cell-depleted T cells, or PBMCs.

Produced via immunoSEQ multiplex PCR; TCRdb's table is partial and in-frame only. The table lists 280,000 or so clones, 87% of them singletons. Material: PBMCs or T cells enriched from blood (not recorded which). The TCR originated in a woman between 40 and 55 years old who had recovered from COVID-19.

CDR3 nucleotide sequence: TGCGCCAGCCAGGGCACGATGACTGGCAATCAGCCCCAGCATTTT. This codes for CASQGTMTGNQPQHF. The chain has TRBV4-1 and TRBJ1-5, with D possibly matching TRBD1 (5 bases). Per the germline V gene, CDR1 is MGHRA and CDR2 is YSYEKL. The CDR3 totals 15 residues. Trimming shortened V by 8 bases and J by 2 bases, and 16 bases separated the two germline ends.